The clone carrying this T cell receptor (beta chain) was recorded a few times. Its antigen is undetermined. TCRdb processed the reads anew with MiXCR; each CDR3 protein has one entry. In the table there are around 740,000 distinct CDR3 sequences, roughly 36% of which are singletons. This record comes from a study of T cell repertoires in cytomegalovirus infection. Looking at the study overall: Signatures in public TCR beta sequences pointed to both CMV infection and matching HLA type. Findings of the study overall: The cumulative frequency of public TCR beta families identified carriers of CMV plus the relevant HLA. Dominating the ex vivo response were HLA-C-restricted CMV-specific TCR beta clonotypes.

The CDR3 length is 17 residues. The V and J ends lost 10 bases and 5 bases, in that order; junction bases with no gene match: 20. This clonotype was obtained from a human donor in good health (CMV status not recorded). Some clones in this sample may be carry-over from other donors' samples. Sequencing input: PBMCs. This rearrangement joins TRBV12-3 or TRBV12-4 to TRBJ2-7; 10 nucleotides agree with TRBD1. In DNA form, the CDR3 reads TGTGCCAACTGCATAGGGGGTCGTTGGGACAGGGGCGACGAGCAGTACTTC. Translating gives CANCIGGRWDRGDEQYF.